Listed below are T cell receptor beta chains from one sample, sequenced in a study of identical twins. TCRdb itself ran the 5' RACE reads through MiXCR, one entry per CDR3 protein. Of under 900,000 distinct CDR3 sequences detected, roughly 18% appear once; the ten largest clones hold around 14%. This same sample was also part of a study on T cells expressing NK-cell markers.

Specimen: PBMCs. These receptors all stem from a woman aged 18-30 years in good health. Both conserved end residues are part of each CDR3. A D gene is named only where the DNA matches it firmly. A row's size may be missing; if present it is once, few, many or a size class.

clone_size: -
d_call: -
j_call: TRBJ1-1
v_call: TRBV10-3
cdr3_aa: CATGAQGSAEAFF
cdr3_nt: TGTGCCACCGGGGCCCAGGGGTCGGCTGAAGCTTTCTTT

clone_size: -
d_call: -
j_call: TRBJ1-2
v_call: TRBV10-3
cdr3_aa: CAISGAGNYGYTF
cdr3_nt: TGTGCCATCAGTGGCGCGGGTAACTATGGCTACACCTTC

clone_size: few
d_call: TRBD1
j_call: TRBJ2-3
v_call: TRBV5-1
cdr3_aa: CASSSPGGVSTDTQYF
cdr3_nt: TGCGCCAGCAGCTCCCCAGGGGGCGTCAGCACAGATACGCAGTATTTT

clone_size: few
d_call: -
j_call: TRBJ2-3
v_call: TRBV6-1
cdr3_aa: CASSPFEPGAQYF
cdr3_nt: TGTGCCAGCAGCCCCTTTGAGCCAGGGGCGCAGTATTTT

clone_size: -
d_call: TRBD2
j_call: TRBJ2-7
v_call: TRBV10-3
cdr3_aa: CAPPFLAGGAQDEQYF
cdr3_nt: TGTGCCCCACCCTTTTTAGCGGGGGGGGCTCAAGACGAGCAGTACTTC

clone_size: -
d_call: -
j_call: TRBJ2-2
v_call: TRBV12-3/TRBV12-4
cdr3_aa: CASSVPMNTGELFF
cdr3_nt: TGTGCCAGCTCAGTCCCGATGAACACCGGGGAGCTGTTTTTT

clone_size: -
d_call: -
j_call: TRBJ2-3
v_call: TRBV20-1
cdr3_aa: CSGWGASTDTQYF
cdr3_nt: TGCAGTGGCTGGGGGGCTAGCACAGATACGCAGTATTTT

clone_size: -
d_call: -
j_call: TRBJ2-7
v_call: TRBV6-1
cdr3_aa: CASSELGAGSYEQYF
cdr3_nt: TGTGCCAGCAGTGAACTGGGCGCAGGTTCCTACGAGCAGTACTTC

clone_size: -
d_call: -
j_call: TRBJ2-2
v_call: TRBV29-1
cdr3_aa: CSVQDRNTGELFF
cdr3_nt: TGCAGCGTTCAGGACAGGAACACCGGGGAGCTGTTTTTT

clone_size: -
d_call: -
j_call: TRBJ1-4
v_call: TRBV28
cdr3_aa: CASTPAGTGEKLFF
cdr3_nt: TGTGCCAGCACCCCGGCGGGAACTGGGGAAAAACTGTTTTTT

clone_size: -
d_call: -
j_call: TRBJ1-1
v_call: TRBV28
cdr3_aa: CASSLWGRVGTGDTEAFF
cdr3_nt: TGTGCCAGCAGTTTATGGGGAAGGGTAGGGACGGGAGACACTGAAGCTTTCTTT

clone_size: -
d_call: -
j_call: TRBJ2-7
v_call: TRBV20-1
cdr3_aa: CSANLDSYEQYF
cdr3_nt: TGCAGTGCCAATTTGGACAGCTACGAGCAGTACTTC

clone_size: -
d_call: -
j_call: TRBJ1-1
v_call: TRBV6-1
cdr3_aa: CASTRDAQYTEAFF
cdr3_nt: TGTGCCAGCACCAGGGATGCCCAGTACACTGAAGCTTTCTTT

clone_size: few
d_call: -
j_call: TRBJ1-5
v_call: TRBV6-1
cdr3_aa: CASSLKGPYSNQPQHF
cdr3_nt: TGTGCCAGCAGCCTTAAGGGACCTTATAGCAATCAGCCCCAGCATTTT

clone_size: few
d_call: TRBD2
j_call: TRBJ2-5
v_call: TRBV4-2
cdr3_aa: CASSQDVAGQETQYF
cdr3_nt: TGTGCCAGCAGCCAAGATGTAGCGGGCCAGGAGACCCAGTACTTC

clone_size: few
d_call: -
j_call: TRBJ2-7
v_call: TRBV6-5
cdr3_aa: CASSPRSDGSYEQYF
cdr3_nt: TGTGCCAGCAGTCCTCGATCGGACGGATCCTACGAGCAGTACTTC

clone_size: -
d_call: -
j_call: TRBJ2-2
v_call: TRBV9
cdr3_aa: CASSVVGGDARELFF
cdr3_nt: TGTGCCAGCAGCGTCGTGGGCGGGGATGCGCGGGAGCTGTTTTTT

clone_size: -
d_call: TRBD1
j_call: TRBJ1-4
v_call: TRBV20-1
cdr3_aa: CSALQGAEEKLFF
cdr3_nt: TGCAGTGCTCTCCAGGGGGCTGAAGAAAAACTGTTTTTT

clone_size: -
d_call: -
j_call: TRBJ1-2
v_call: TRBV3-1
cdr3_aa: CASSQPTGYGYTF
cdr3_nt: TGTGCCAGCAGCCAGCCGACGGGCTATGGCTACACCTTC

clone_size: few
d_call: TRBD1
j_call: TRBJ1-3
v_call: TRBV12-3/TRBV12-4
cdr3_aa: CASSETGAGNTIYF
cdr3_nt: TGTGCCAGCAGTGAGACAGGGGCAGGAAACACCATATATTTT

clone_size: -
d_call: TRBD2
j_call: TRBJ2-1
v_call: TRBV7-6
cdr3_aa: CASRKERGGSYNEQFF
cdr3_nt: TGTGCCAGCAGAAAGGAGCGGGGGGGCTCCTACAATGAGCAGTTCTTC

clone_size: many
d_call: -
j_call: TRBJ2-2
v_call: TRBV7-2
cdr3_aa: CASSRRNTGELFF
cdr3_nt: TGTGCCAGCAGTCGGAGGAACACCGGGGAGCTGTTTTTT

clone_size: many
d_call: -
j_call: TRBJ1-1
v_call: TRBV7-9
cdr3_aa: CASSSGPSNTEAFF
cdr3_nt: TGTGCCAGCAGCTCTGGACCGAGTAACACTGAAGCTTTCTTT

clone_size: few
d_call: -
j_call: TRBJ2-3
v_call: TRBV15
cdr3_aa: CATSRTSGAQYF
cdr3_nt: TGTGCCACCAGCAGGACCTCGGGGGCGCAGTATTTT

clone_size: few
d_call: TRBD2
j_call: TRBJ2-3
v_call: TRBV2
cdr3_aa: CASSEIGLAGVPDTQYF
cdr3_nt: TGTGCCAGCAGCGAAATTGGACTAGCGGGAGTTCCAGATACGCAGTATTTT

clone_size: -
d_call: -
j_call: TRBJ2-3
v_call: TRBV9
cdr3_aa: CASKPSQTTDTQYF
cdr3_nt: TGTGCCAGCAAACCTTCGCAAACCACAGATACGCAGTATTTT

clone_size: few
d_call: -
j_call: TRBJ1-3
v_call: TRBV5-1
cdr3_aa: CASSLAAASGNTIYF
cdr3_nt: TGCGCCAGCAGCTTGGCGGCAGCCTCTGGAAACACCATATATTTT

clone_size: -
d_call: -
j_call: TRBJ2-1
v_call: TRBV11-3
cdr3_aa: CASSLDGVPRQFF
cdr3_nt: TGTGCCAGCAGCTTAGATGGCGTCCCTAGGCAGTTCTTC

clone_size: -
d_call: TRBD1
j_call: TRBJ2-2
v_call: TRBV6-1
cdr3_aa: CASSPAQGGPGELFF
cdr3_nt: TGTGCCAGCAGTCCCGCCCAAGGGGGCCCCGGGGAGCTGTTTTTT

clone_size: -
d_call: -
j_call: TRBJ1-2
v_call: TRBV12-3/TRBV12-4
cdr3_aa: CASSFLGQRANYGYTF
cdr3_nt: TGTGCCAGCAGTTTCCTTGGACAGCGAGCTAACTATGGCTACACCTTC

clone_size: few
d_call: -
j_call: TRBJ2-1
v_call: TRBV29-1
cdr3_aa: CSVDLDYEQFF
cdr3_nt: TGCAGCGTTGATTTGGATTATGAGCAGTTCTTC

clone_size: few
d_call: -
j_call: TRBJ2-2
v_call: TRBV12-3/TRBV12-4
cdr3_aa: CASSRITGVNTGELFF
cdr3_nt: TGTGCCAGCAGTCGAATCACGGGGGTTAACACCGGGGAGCTGTTTTTT

clone_size: few
d_call: TRBD1
j_call: TRBJ2-6
v_call: TRBV5-1
cdr3_aa: CASSLLTGAGANVLTF
cdr3_nt: TGCGCCAGCAGCTTACTAACAGGGGCTGGGGCCAACGTCCTGACTTTC

clone_size: few
d_call: -
j_call: TRBJ1-1
v_call: TRBV12-3/TRBV12-4
cdr3_aa: CASSPNSFEAFF
cdr3_nt: TGTGCCAGCAGCCCCAACAGCTTTGAAGCTTTCTTT

clone_size: few
d_call: -
j_call: TRBJ2-1
v_call: TRBV6-2/TRBV6-3
cdr3_aa: CASSYGTFYNEQFF
cdr3_nt: TGTGCCAGCAGCTACGGGACTTTCTACAATGAGCAGTTCTTC

clone_size: -
d_call: -
j_call: TRBJ2-3
v_call: TRBV7-3
cdr3_aa: CASSAERRDTQYF
cdr3_nt: TGTGCCAGCAGCGCCGAAAGGAGAGATACGCAGTATTTT

clone_size: many
d_call: -
j_call: TRBJ2-1
v_call: TRBV12-3/TRBV12-4
cdr3_aa: CASSLPPGKGQFF
cdr3_nt: TGTGCCAGCAGTTTACCCCCGGGAAAAGGGCAGTTCTTC

clone_size: few
d_call: -
j_call: TRBJ2-7
v_call: TRBV10-2
cdr3_aa: CASSGRASGTRYEQYF
cdr3_nt: TGCGCCAGCAGTGGCCGGGCATCCGGGACACGCTACGAGCAGTACTTC

clone_size: -
d_call: TRBD2
j_call: TRBJ2-7
v_call: TRBV29-1
cdr3_aa: CSAAKGLAGGQFYEQYF
cdr3_nt: TGCAGCGCAGCAAAGGGGCTAGCGGGAGGGCAATTCTACGAGCAGTACTTC

clone_size: few
d_call: TRBD2
j_call: TRBJ2-5
v_call: TRBV5-1
cdr3_aa: CASSTLGLASETQYF
cdr3_nt: TGCGCCAGCAGCACCCTGGGACTAGCGAGCGAGACCCAGTACTTC

clone_size: few
d_call: -
j_call: TRBJ1-5
v_call: TRBV12-3/TRBV12-4
cdr3_aa: CASNLRGVGRQPQHF
cdr3_nt: TGTGCCAGCAACTTACGGGGAGTCGGCCGCCAGCCCCAGCATTTT

clone_size: -
d_call: TRBD2
j_call: TRBJ2-7
v_call: TRBV29-1
cdr3_aa: CSVRGESEQYF
cdr3_nt: TGCAGCGTGCGGGGGGAGAGTGAGCAGTACTTC

clone_size: -
d_call: TRBD2
j_call: TRBJ2-1
v_call: TRBV2
cdr3_aa: CASERELAGSPEQFF
cdr3_nt: TGTGCCAGCGAAAGAGAACTAGCGGGTTCCCCCGAGCAGTTCTTC

clone_size: -
d_call: TRBD2
j_call: TRBJ2-5
v_call: TRBV20-1
cdr3_aa: CSARDQSSGRARETQYF
cdr3_nt: TGCAGTGCTAGAGATCAGTCCAGCGGGAGGGCAAGGGAGACCCAGTACTTC

clone_size: -
d_call: TRBD1
j_call: TRBJ2-2
v_call: TRBV7-9
cdr3_aa: CASSRDRGRGELFF
cdr3_nt: TGTGCCAGCAGCCGGGACAGGGGAAGAGGGGAGCTGTTTTTT

clone_size: -
d_call: TRBD2
j_call: TRBJ2-1
v_call: TRBV20-1
cdr3_aa: CSANPGLGRYNEQFF
cdr3_nt: TGCAGTGCTAACCCCGGACTAGGAAGATACAATGAGCAGTTCTTC

clone_size: few
d_call: TRBD2
j_call: TRBJ2-1
v_call: TRBV20-1
cdr3_aa: CSAYPGLASYNEQFF
cdr3_nt: TGCAGTGCTTATCCGGGACTAGCGTCCTACAATGAGCAGTTCTTC

clone_size: many
d_call: -
j_call: TRBJ2-1
v_call: TRBV12-3/TRBV12-4
cdr3_aa: CASSGQSYNEQFF
cdr3_nt: TGTGCCAGCAGCGGACAGTCTTACAATGAGCAGTTCTTC

clone_size: -
d_call: TRBD1
j_call: TRBJ1-3
v_call: TRBV6-1
cdr3_aa: CASRKPTGLFGNTIYF
cdr3_nt: TGTGCCAGCAGAAAACCGACAGGGCTGTTTGGAAACACCATATATTTT